This entry describes one T cell receptor (beta chain). Each exposed participant met a COVID-19 case in the 2 weeks preceding study entry. Germline CDR1 reads KGHDR; CDR2 reads SFDVKD. CDR3 length: 17 amino acids. With V trimmed by 2 bases and J by 4 bases, 9 bases remained unmatched. Produced via immunoSEQ multiplex PCR; TCRdb's table is partial and in-frame only. Found here are some 320,000 clones, 85% to 95% of them singletons; the top ten hold around 3.9%. This entry belongs to a study of blood T cell repertoires in COVID-19. The origin of this receptor is a young woman who had been exposed to COVID-19. The chain recombines TRBV24-1 with TRBJ1-1; 10 bases are shared with TRBD1. Sequencing used PBMCs or T cells enriched from blood (not recorded which). CDR3 nucleotide sequence: TGTGCCACCAGTGATTCTCGGACAGGGGGAGTAAGCACTGAAGCTTTCTTT. Amino acid sequence: CATSDSRTGGVSTEAFF.